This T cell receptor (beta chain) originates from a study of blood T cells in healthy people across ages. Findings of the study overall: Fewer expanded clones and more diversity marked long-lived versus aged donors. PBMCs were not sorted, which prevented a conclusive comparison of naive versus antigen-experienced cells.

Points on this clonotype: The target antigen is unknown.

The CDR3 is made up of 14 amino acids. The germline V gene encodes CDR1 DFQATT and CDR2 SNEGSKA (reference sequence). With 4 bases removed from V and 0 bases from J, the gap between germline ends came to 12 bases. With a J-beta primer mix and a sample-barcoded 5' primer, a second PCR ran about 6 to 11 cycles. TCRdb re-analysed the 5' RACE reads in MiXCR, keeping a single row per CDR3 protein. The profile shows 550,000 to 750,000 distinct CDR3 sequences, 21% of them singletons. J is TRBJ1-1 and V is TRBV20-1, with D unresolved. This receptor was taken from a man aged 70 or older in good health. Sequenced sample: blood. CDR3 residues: CSATKGSMNTEAFF. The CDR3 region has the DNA TGCAGTGCTACGAAGGGTTCAATGAACACTGAAGCTTTCTTT.